The text below deals with one TCR beta chain. Its target is unknown. This sample was taken from a study of T cells in Graves' hyperthyroidism and ophthalmopathy. Amplified TCR beta CDR3 regions derived from RNA transcripts. HTBI primers were used for first-round RT-PCR of the TCR CDR3. MiXCR was run by TCRdb on the multiplex PCR reads, yielding one entry per CDR3 protein. The sample lists under 300,000 distinct CDR3 sequences, less than 30% occurring once. General study findings and limits: Ophthalmopathy and stable hyperthyroidism were told apart by a 13 V-J model. Among thyroid clonotypes expanded above 0.001, most also appeared in blood.

The origin of this receptor is a man aged 35 to 55 with Graves' hyperthyroidism that later progressed to Graves' ophthalmopathy. The sequencing sample was made of blood.

The DNA of the CDR3 is TGTGCCAGCAGGCCCAGACTAGCGGTCTACGAGCAGTACTTC. Residues: CASRPRLAVYEQYF. The chain joins TRBV6-2 or TRBV6-3 to TRBJ2-7, with 9 bases fitting TRBD2. The CDR3 spans 14 residues. Germline trimming cut 6 bases from V and 3 bases from J; bases unmatched to any gene: 6. The germline gives CDR1 MNHEY, CDR2 SVGEGT.